A selection of T cell receptor beta chains follows, all from one sample in a study of shared clonotypes between healthy human individuals. Produced via immunoSEQ multiplex PCR; TCRdb's table is partial and in-frame only. Of more than 2,000,000 clones in the sample, approximately 93% were seen once. Material: naive CD4+ T cells from PBMCs. The receptors stem from a man between 18 and 35 years old in good health. Some clones in this sample may be carry-over from other donors' samples. CDR3s leave out the opening cysteine and the closing phenylalanine or tryptophan.

v_call cdr3_aa
TRBV5-1 ASSLGGGVRNTEAF
TRBV25-1 ASSDPGTGKLF
TRBV5-4 ASSFGLAVQETQY
TRBV29-1 SVEGLMNTEAF
TRBV11-3 ASSLASGKGNEQF
TRBV6-1 ASKLAGGNEQF
TRBV28 ASSVTGWNSGELF
TRBV27 ASSLVASGSTDTQY
TRBV19 ASSIDWDSYGYT
TRBV6-6 ASSPGTGVVAF
TRBV4-2 ASSPTKLAGGLAKNIQY
TRBV9 ASSASPGQLNEKLF
TRBV15 ATSRDPTGLHTGELF
TRBV15 ATSDRDRVEAF
TRBV30 AWSPWTGLGNEQF
TRBV6-5 ASSYDGGLYNEQF
TRBV5-6 ASSSRTATYGYT
TRBV28 ASSLSHRTDTQY
TRBV6-5 ASSYADRGEAF
TRBV2 ASNRLAEVNEQY
TRBV9 ASSPSTDTQY
TRBV28 ASSPPTAMNTEAF
TRBV18 ASSPGSPDTQY
TRBV25-1 ASSEPLRPEQY
TRBV5-1 ASSLTAGTYNEQF
TRBV5-1 ASSVGSATEAF
TRBV5-1 ASSLARVGNEKLF
TRBV2 ASSRVLYQPQH
TRBV29-1 SEHTGGETQY
TRBV5-6 ASSLGPGTDTQY
TRBV7-3 ASSPQSGPLGTQY
TRBV5-4 ASSLVSRNLYGYT
TRBV6-5 ASSYRRTGPGQPQH
TRBV6-5 ASSFGTARGDEQY
TRBV5-1 ASSLDTRTETQY
TRBV10-1 ASSSRGQPHNYGYT
TRBV7-9 ASSLESGIYEQY
TRBV25-1 ASMGSSYEQY
TRBV28 ASSYRDRALQPQH
TRBV15 ATSSPLGQDRRTGELF
TRBV30 AWSVLVTNEYTQY
TRBV6-6 ASSKISSYNEQF
TRBV4-1 ASSFIPGQGFSNQPQH
TRBV5-5 ASTVVSRGLAPSEQF
TRBV28 ASSLPHEETQY
TRBV30 AWSWPNSPYYYEQY
TRBV4-1 ASSQAGGGEPQH
TRBV28 ASSSAGGRSYEQY
TRBV11-2 ASSFFRLAGAGELF
TRBV6-5 ASSYSRGNEQF
TRBV29-1 SGKGGETQY